The 3 T cell receptor beta chains listed next were all sequenced from one sample in a study of post-analysis software for immune sequencing data. These TCRs are of unknown antigen specificity. Broader study findings: Controls showed lower frequencies than patients for five TRBV segments, and TRBV5-6, TRBV5-1 and TRBV20-1 were among these.

Sequencing libraries made from TCR beta cDNA carried unique molecular identifiers. From the PCR reads, TCRdb called clonotypes with MiXCR, one entry per CDR3 protein. The sample consists of 750,000 to 900,000 distinct CDR3 sequences, 35% to 55% of them appearing once. The sequencing input was blood. The receptors were sampled from a girl between 5 and 17 years old with multiple sclerosis.

This clonotype has more than one count but fewer than ten. This chain joins TRBV3-1 and TRBJ2-1; the D gene is possibly TRBD2 (6 bases). Germline V CDR1 and CDR2: LGHDT, YNNKEL (reference sequence). The V end was cut by 1 base, the J end by 8 bases, with 9 bases between. The CDR3 length is 13 residues. CDR3 coding DNA: TGTGCCAGCAGCCAAGGGTCTAGCGATGAGCAGTTCTTC. It yields the protein CASSQGSSDEQFF.

This sequence joins TRBV12-3 or TRBV12-4 and TRBJ2-1; no clear D. Trimming cost V 7 bases and J 0 bases, with 7 bases left between them. CDR3 length: 13 residues. In DNA, the CDR3 is TGTGCCAGCAAGCAGAGCTCCTACAATGAGCAGTTCTTC. This encodes CASKQSSYNEQFF.

This clonotype was observed a handful of times. The CDR3 region is CVETWGEYF. The CDR3 DNA is TGTGTCGAGACTTGGGGCGAGTACTTC. The rearrangement joins TRBV6-5 to TRBJ2-4; tentative D call: TRBD1 (5 bases). The CDR3 spans 9 residues. From germline, CDR1 is MNHEY and CDR2 SVGAGI.